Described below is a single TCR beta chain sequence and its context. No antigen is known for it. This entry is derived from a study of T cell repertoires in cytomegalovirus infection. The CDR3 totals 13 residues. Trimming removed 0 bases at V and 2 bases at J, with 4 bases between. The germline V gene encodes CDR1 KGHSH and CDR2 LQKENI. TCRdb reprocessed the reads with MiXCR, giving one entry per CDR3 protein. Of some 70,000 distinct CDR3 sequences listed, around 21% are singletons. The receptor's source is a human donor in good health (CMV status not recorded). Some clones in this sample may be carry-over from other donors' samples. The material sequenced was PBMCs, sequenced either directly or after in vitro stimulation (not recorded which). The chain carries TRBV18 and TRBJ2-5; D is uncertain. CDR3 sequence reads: CASSPPGQETQYF. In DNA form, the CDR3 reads TGTGCCAGCTCACCACCGGGGCAAGAGACCCAGTACTTC.